These 26 T cell receptor beta chains were sequenced from one sample in a study of T cell responses to AZD1222 COVID-19 vaccine. Libraries were prepared by immunoSEQ multiplex PCR; TCRdb keeps only in-frame clonotypes and omits some of them. The sample lists 90,000 to 150,000 clones; about 91% were seen once. Source: peripheral blood, taken on day 0 of AZD1222 vaccination. These receptors were obtained from an adult in good health.

This chain links TRBV12-5 with TRBJ2-7, with 9 bases matching TRBD1. V lost 0 bases, J lost 5 bases, and 5 bases stayed unmatched. CDR1 is LGHNT and CDR2 is FRNRAP in the germline V gene. The CDR3 covers 15 residues. The CDR3 DNA is TGTGCTAGTGGTTTGGTATTGGGGACAGGGAACGAGCAGTACTTC. Translation: CASGLVLGTGNEQYF.

V gene TRBV5-1 combines with J gene TRBJ1-4, with TRBD1 as a possible D gene (5 bases). Germline values: CDR1 SGHRS, CDR2 YFSETQ. The CDR3 length is 15 residues. V was trimmed by 0 bases and J by 3 bases, leaving 9 bases between them. CDR3 coding DNA: TGCGCCAGCAGCTTGGGAGGGGCCCCTAATGAAAAACTGTTTTTT. The encoded protein is CASSLGGAPNEKLFF.

The rearrangement links TRBV7-2 to TRBJ1-1, with 7 bases that match TRBD1. Per the germline V gene, CDR1 is SGHTA and CDR2 is FQGNSA. The CDR3 sequence is 13 residues long. Trimming removed 5 bases from V and 5 bases from J; junction bases left unmatched: 5. DNA for the CDR3: TGTGCCAGCAGCACCGACAGGGTGACTGAAGCTTTCTTT. This gives the protein CASSTDRVTEAFF.

The rearrangement links TRBV12-5 to TRBJ1-1, with D unclear. V was clipped by 6 bases and J by 1 base, with 12 bases between them. CDR1 is LGHNT, CDR2 FRNRAP, per germline. The CDR3 is made up of 14 amino acids. The CDR3 is CASGPNSRNTEAFF. The CDR3 bases are TGTGCTAGTGGCCCAAATTCAAGGAACACTGAAGCTTTCTTT.

The chain recombines TRBV6-1 with TRBJ1-2; D unclear. Trimming stripped 3 bases from V and 4 bases from J, with 9 bases between. Per germline, CDR1 MNHNS and CDR2 SASEGT. The CDR3 has 13 residues. CDR3 amino acids: CASSEGPLYGYTF. Written as DNA, the CDR3 is TGTGCCAGCAGTGAGGGTCCGCTCTATGGCTACACCTTC.

CDR3 coding DNA: TGTGCCAGCAGTCCGGGGGGCATGAACACTGAAGCTTTCTTT. This codes for CASSPGGMNTEAFF. This rearrangement joins TRBV6-5 to TRBJ1-1; D is possibly TRBD1 (6 bases). Germline loops: CDR1 MNHEY, CDR2 SVGAGI. The CDR3 length is 14 residues. Between the trimmed V and J ends, which lost 5 bases and 0 bases, there was a span of 10 bases.

The chain uses TRBV19 and TRBJ2-1; TRBD2 aligns across 14 bases. Per germline, CDR1 LNHDA and CDR2 SQIVND (reference sequence). Trimming at V came to 4 bases and at J to 16 bases, leaving 12 bases not matched to a gene. The CDR3 consists of 15 residues. CDR3 in DNA: TGTGCCAGTAGTAGGGGACTAGCGGGGGCAAGTGTGTCCTTCTTC. Amino acids: CASSRGLAGASVSFF.

V is TRBV6-2 or TRBV6-3 and J is TRBJ1-5; D gene unclear. The CDR3 extends over 14 amino acids. Germline V lookup: CDR1 MNHEY, CDR2 SVGEGT. V was cut by 0 bases and J by 4 bases, with 7 bases left in between. CDR3: CASSYSIENQPQHF. CDR3 nucleotides: TGTGCCAGCAGTTACTCAATTGAAAATCAGCCCCAGCATTTT.

This clone was seen just once. The chain uses TRBV7-2 and TRBJ1-1; no clear D. Trimming left V 3 bases short and J 1 base short, with 6 bases between. The V gene's germline CDR1 is SGHTA and CDR2 FQGNSA. The CDR3 totals 13 residues. This chain's CDR3 is CASSFQKNTEAFF. The CDR3, as DNA: TGTGCCAGCAGCTTTCAGAAGAACACTGAAGCTTTCTTT.

This sequence joins TRBV28 and TRBJ2-1, with 9 bases aligning to TRBD1. The V gene end was trimmed by 6 bases and the J gene end by 11 bases; junction bases not matched to a gene: 11. CDR1 is MDHEN, CDR2 SYDVKM, per germline. This CDR3 comprises 14 residues. CDR3 region: CASRPGDREGKQFF. DNA of the CDR3: TGTGCCAGCAGGCCAGGGGACAGGGAAGGAAAGCAGTTCTTC.

This clone showed up just once. This chain connects TRBV7-8 to TRBJ1-5; the D gene is possibly TRBD1 (6 bases). CDR3 length: 14 amino acids. CDR1 SGHVS and CDR2 FQNEAQ come from the germline V gene. V was cut by 5 bases and J by 7 bases, with 15 bases left in between. CDR3 amino acids: CASSRTGIGQPQHF. Written as DNA, the CDR3 is TGTGCCAGCAGCCGAACAGGGATAGGACAGCCCCAGCATTTT.

The chain has TRBV19 and TRBJ1-1; D is unclear. The CDR3 has 13 residues. V dropped 10 bases and J dropped 6 bases, with 18 bases sitting between them. CDR1 LNHDA and CDR2 SQIVND come from the germline V gene (reference sequence). This CDR3 reads CATEDGLGAEAFF. CDR3 sequence (DNA): TGTGCCACCGAGGACGGACTTGGAGCTGAAGCTTTCTTT.

This rearrangement joins TRBV6-6 to TRBJ2-5; D could derive from TRBD1 or TRBD2 (5 bases each). Trimming removed 10 bases from V and 2 bases from J, with 11 bases in between. CDR3 size: 12 residues. CDR1 MNHNY and CDR2 SVGAGI come from the germline V gene (reference sequence). CDR3 DNA: TGTGCCACCTTGGGGGTTCAAGAGACCCAGTACTTC. Translated: CATLGVQETQYF.

V is TRBV7-9 and J is TRBJ2-7; 9 bases map to TRBD1. The germline CDR1 and CDR2 sequences are SEHNR and FQNEAQ (reference sequence). CDR3 size: 14 residues. V dropped 4 bases and J dropped 1; count of bases not matched to a gene: 2. CDR3 residues: CASSSDRGSYEQYF. The CDR3 DNA is TGTGCCAGCAGCTCGGACAGGGGTTCCTACGAGCAGTACTTC.

This clone has ten or more counts. V is TRBV18 and J is TRBJ2-3, with 10 nucleotides matching TRBD2. Germline V gene lookup returns CDR1 KGHSH and CDR2 LQKENI. This CDR3 comprises 18 residues. Trimming cost V 3 bases and J 4 bases; bases outside gene matches: 13. CDR3: CASSPRRGLAGGADTQYF. The CDR3, as DNA: TGTGCCAGCTCACCTCGTCGCGGTTTAGCGGGGGGTGCAGATACGCAGTATTTT.

This clone was detected once. This chain uses TRBV9 with TRBJ1-1; no firm D call. Trimming removed 0 bases at V and 2 bases at J, with 5 bases between. Germline V gene data show CDR1 as SGDLS and CDR2 as YYNGEE. The CDR3 sequence is 13 residues long. The CDR3: CASSVVANTEAFF. As DNA, the CDR3 is TGTGCCAGCAGCGTAGTTGCCAACACTGAAGCTTTCTTT.

The rearrangement uses TRBV4-2 and TRBJ2-2; D remains ambiguous. With 4 bases removed from V and 7 bases from J, the gap between germline ends came to 13 bases. There are 14 residues in the CDR3. Germline V gene data show CDR1 as LGHNA and CDR2 as YNFKEQ. CDR3 nucleotides: TGTGCCAGCAGCCGTGCGACGTCAGACGGGGAGCTGTTTTTT. Protein product: CASSRATSDGELFF.

The J gene is TRBJ2-7, the V gene TRBV7-2; maybe TRBD2 (7 bases). Germline-derived CDR1 and CDR2 are SGHTA and FQGNSA. V was shortened by 1 base and J by 4 bases, with 14 bases between the two germline ends. The CDR3 is 15 amino acids. The CDR3 loop reads CASSLVGGADYEQYF. For the CDR3, the DNA is TGTGCCAGCAGCTTAGTGGGGGGGGCCGATTACGAGCAGTACTTC.

This rearrangement joins TRBV6-5 to TRBJ2-2, with 8 bases matching TRBD1. V shed 4 bases and J 3 bases; nucleotides not matched to a gene: 7. The germline V gene has CDR1 MNHEY and CDR2 SVGAGI. There are 16 residues in the CDR3. DNA for the CDR3: TGTGCCAGCAGTTCCATTCAGGGGGCCCACACCGGGGAGCTGTTTTTT. This translates into CASSSIQGAHTGELFF.

This chain connects TRBV24-1 to TRBJ2-1, with 11 bases that match TRBD2. The J segment lost 2 bases and the V segment lost 4 bases, leaving 3 bases of the junction unmatched. The germline gives CDR1 KGHDR, CDR2 SFDVKD. This CDR3 spans 16 amino acids. In DNA, the CDR3 is TGTGCCACCAGTGACCCGACTAGCGGGGCCTACAATGAGCAGTTCTTC. Residues: CATSDPTSGAYNEQFF.

This clone has a handful of counts. This chain joins TRBV6-2 or TRBV6-3 and TRBJ1-2; a weak D match, TRBD1 (5 bases). The CDR3 consists of 13 residues. CDR1 MNHEY and CDR2 SVGEGT come from the germline V gene. Trimming removed 3 bases from V and 3 bases from J, with 8 bases in between. This CDR3 is CASSYLGDYGYTF. For the CDR3, the DNA is TGTGCCAGCAGTTATCTGGGGGACTATGGCTACACCTTC.

The chain is built from TRBV12-5 and TRBJ1-6, with D perhaps TRBD1 (6 bases). The CDR3 sequence is 14 residues long. Germline CDR1 LGHNT, CDR2 FRNRAP. The V gene lost 6 bases and the J gene lost 9 bases, with 15 bases spanning the gap. CDR3 nucleotides: TGTGCTAGTGGCGGTTACCGGGACATTTCACCCCTCCACTTT. Residues: CASGGYRDISPLHF.

This sequence joins TRBV29-1 and TRBJ1-5; a possible D gene is TRBD1 (5 bases). This CDR3 is built from 14 residues. Germline values: CDR1 SQVTM, CDR2 ANQGSEA. The V end was cut by 4 bases, the J end by 0 bases, with 10 bases between. CDR3 sequence reads: CSVAGGYSNQPQHF. The CDR3 nucleotides are TGCAGCGTTGCGGGGGGATATAGCAATCAGCCCCAGCATTTT.

The chain uses TRBV2 and TRBJ1-2, with D unresolved. The CDR3 is 13 residues long. The V gene lost 0 bases and the J gene lost 4 bases, with 6 bases spanning the gap. Germline loops: CDR1 SNHLY, CDR2 FYNNEI. The CDR3 coding sequence is TGTGCCAGCAGTGAAGCGGTAACCTATGGCTACACCTTC. Translation gives CASSEAVTYGYTF.

CDR3 region: CASSWGDPTDTQYF. As DNA, the CDR3 is TGTGCCAGCAGCTGGGGGGACCCCACAGATACGCAGTATTTT. The chain has TRBV11-3 and TRBJ2-3, with a weak D call TRBD2 (6 bases). Germline V gene data show CDR1 as SGHNT and CDR2 as YENEEA. V shed 4 bases and J shed 2 bases, with 10 bases lying between them. This CDR3 is 14 amino acids long.

V is TRBV20-1 and J is TRBJ1-2, with TRBD1 matching over 7 bases. Trimming removed 6 bases from V and 9 bases from J; junction bases left unmatched: 4. CDR3 length: 10 amino acids. From germline, CDR1 is DFQATT and CDR2 SNEGSKA (reference sequence). The chain's CDR3 is CSATGASYTF. In DNA form, the CDR3 reads TGCAGTGCAACAGGGGCGAGCTACACCTTC.